This is a list of T cell receptor beta chains from one sample in a study of blood T cells in healthy people across ages. Each CDR3 protein gets one entry after TCRdb re-called the 5' RACE reads with MiXCR. The sample has fewer than 2,000,000 distinct CDR3 sequences, approximately 32% seen once. Sequenced material: blood. Receptors were obtained from a woman in her twenties or thirties in good health. The conserved cysteine and the conserved F or W are not part of the CDR3 here. The order of the fields is CDR3 protein, V gene, CDR3 length, J gene.

cdr3_aa: ASSSHDRGLTYEQY
v_call: TRBV28
cdr3_length: 14
j_call: TRBJ2-7

cdr3_aa: ASSLVAGGVGGEKLF
v_call: TRBV7-2
cdr3_length: 15
j_call: TRBJ1-4

cdr3_aa: ASSQLPEDEAGNTIY
v_call: TRBV4-2
cdr3_length: 15
j_call: TRBJ1-3

cdr3_aa: ASSLGTGADYEQY
v_call: TRBV7-9
cdr3_length: 13
j_call: TRBJ2-7

cdr3_aa: SARKGAKSNTEAF
v_call: TRBV20-1
cdr3_length: 13
j_call: TRBJ1-1

cdr3_aa: ASSLVVAGGTRETQY
v_call: TRBV5-1
cdr3_length: 15
j_call: TRBJ2-5

cdr3_aa: ASSSPTWGYT
v_call: TRBV28
cdr3_length: 10
j_call: TRBJ1-2

cdr3_aa: ASLMEGAVGNEQF
v_call: TRBV9
cdr3_length: 13
j_call: TRBJ2-1

cdr3_aa: ATSRTMPTNMNIEAF
v_call: TRBV18
cdr3_length: 15
j_call: TRBJ1-1

cdr3_aa: ASSSSGSETQY
v_call: TRBV7-6
cdr3_length: 11
j_call: TRBJ2-5

cdr3_aa: ASSFRQGTPPQPQH
v_call: TRBV28
cdr3_length: 14
j_call: TRBJ1-5

cdr3_aa: ASTPIEAGRTEAF
v_call: TRBV12-3/TRBV12-4
cdr3_length: 13
j_call: TRBJ1-1

cdr3_aa: SAGDSGHPYEQY
v_call: TRBV20-1
cdr3_length: 12
j_call: TRBJ2-7

cdr3_aa: ANRQPQH
v_call: TRBV21-1
cdr3_length: 7
j_call: TRBJ1-5

cdr3_aa: ASKQGFEHGEAF
v_call: TRBV4-1
cdr3_length: 12
j_call: TRBJ1-1

cdr3_aa: ASSQERSGNWVYGYT
v_call: TRBV4-1
cdr3_length: 15
j_call: TRBJ1-2

cdr3_aa: ATSDSTTGGLADTQY
v_call: TRBV24-1
cdr3_length: 15
j_call: TRBJ2-3

cdr3_aa: ATAGSGLSSYEQY
v_call: TRBV15
cdr3_length: 13
j_call: TRBJ2-7

cdr3_aa: ASSLVKQEAEQY
v_call: TRBV5-1
cdr3_length: 12
j_call: TRBJ2-7

cdr3_aa: ASSLDKLNTGELF
v_call: TRBV28
cdr3_length: 13
j_call: TRBJ2-2

cdr3_aa: ASSFEQRGGLYETQY
v_call: TRBV7-8
cdr3_length: 15
j_call: TRBJ2-5

cdr3_aa: ASSPARGGLNTEAF
v_call: TRBV12-3/TRBV12-4
cdr3_length: 14
j_call: TRBJ1-1

cdr3_aa: ASSLEGMRGTHEGYT
v_call: TRBV7-8
cdr3_length: 15
j_call: TRBJ1-2

cdr3_aa: TSGESGRGTDTQY
v_call: TRBV25-1
cdr3_length: 13
j_call: TRBJ2-3

cdr3_aa: ASSHAPGSGSANVQF
v_call: TRBV4-2
cdr3_length: 15
j_call: TRBJ2-1

cdr3_aa: RGTRAEYKQY
v_call: TRBV20-1
cdr3_length: 10
j_call: TRBJ2-7

cdr3_aa: SAPLRDRGAYEQY
v_call: TRBV20-1
cdr3_length: 13
j_call: TRBJ2-7

cdr3_aa: ASSLDSDRTNYGYT
v_call: TRBV5-1
cdr3_length: 14
j_call: TRBJ1-2

cdr3_aa: ASSLIVAAGGYT
v_call: TRBV5-1
cdr3_length: 12
j_call: TRBJ1-2

cdr3_aa: ASSLLTGNSPLH
v_call: TRBV4-1
cdr3_length: 12
j_call: TRBJ1-6

cdr3_aa: SARFSGANVLT
v_call: TRBV20-1
cdr3_length: 11
j_call: TRBJ2-6

cdr3_aa: ASSQGRLAGGVDEQF
v_call: TRBV4-2
cdr3_length: 15
j_call: TRBJ2-1

cdr3_aa: ASRPTSGRASYNEQF
v_call: TRBV28
cdr3_length: 15
j_call: TRBJ2-1

cdr3_aa: SARANVDTASEQF
v_call: TRBV20-1
cdr3_length: 13
j_call: TRBJ2-1

cdr3_aa: ASSRFHPSGAGLGNEQF
v_call: TRBV3-1
cdr3_length: 17
j_call: TRBJ2-1

cdr3_aa: SASGTSGGMSYNEQF
v_call: TRBV20-1
cdr3_length: 15
j_call: TRBJ2-1

cdr3_aa: SARARTSYNEQF
v_call: TRBV20-1
cdr3_length: 12
j_call: TRBJ2-1

cdr3_aa: ASSLTDPKQF
v_call: TRBV28
cdr3_length: 10
j_call: TRBJ2-1

cdr3_aa: ASSSPPRFRRSPLH
v_call: TRBV27
cdr3_length: 14
j_call: TRBJ1-6

cdr3_aa: ASEGLAGGRNAYEQY
v_call: TRBV3-1
cdr3_length: 15
j_call: TRBJ2-7

cdr3_aa: ASNQGFTYNEQF
v_call: TRBV6-1
cdr3_length: 12
j_call: TRBJ2-1

cdr3_aa: ASSQVSGDPTYEQY
v_call: TRBV4-1
cdr3_length: 14
j_call: TRBJ2-7

cdr3_aa: ASSAYRENEQF
v_call: TRBV28
cdr3_length: 11
j_call: TRBJ2-1

cdr3_aa: ASGGRGSYEQY
v_call: TRBV4-2
cdr3_length: 11
j_call: TRBJ2-7